The table lists the clone carrying this T cell receptor beta chain with many counts. What it binds is unknown. CDR3 length: 15 amino acids. V shed 3 bases and J shed 6 bases, with 15 bases lying between them. Germline V lookup: CDR1 SGHTA, CDR2 FQGTGA. The sample comes from a study of T cell repertoires in cytomegalovirus infection. Background on the study: From public TCR beta signatures came an indication of both CMV infection and matching HLA type.

Study-wide points: The ex vivo response showed dominance by HLA-C-restricted CMV-specific TCR beta clonotypes. The cumulative frequency of public TCR beta families distinguished individuals who carried CMV together with the relevant HLA.

TCRdb recomputed calls from the reads with MiXCR, one row per CDR3 protein. The sample has 310,000 or so distinct CDR3 sequences; around 25% are singletons. The sample was PBMCs. This clonotype was sampled from a human donor in good health (CMV status not recorded). Some clones in this sample may be carry-over from other donors' samples. The chain couples TRBV7-3 to TRBJ2-1; TRBD1 might be the D (6 bases). The CDR3 here is CASSFGGSRGNEQFF. CDR3 nucleotides: TGTGCCAGCAGCTTCGGAGGAAGCAGGGGCAATGAGCAGTTCTTC. Variable domain in full (rest from reference TRBV7-3 and TRBJ2-1): GAGVSQTPSNKVTEKGKYVELRCDPISGHTALYWYRQSLGQGPEFLIYFQGTGAADDSGLPNDRFFAVRPEGSVSTLKIQRTERGDSAVYLCASSFGGSRGNEQFFGPGTRLTVL.